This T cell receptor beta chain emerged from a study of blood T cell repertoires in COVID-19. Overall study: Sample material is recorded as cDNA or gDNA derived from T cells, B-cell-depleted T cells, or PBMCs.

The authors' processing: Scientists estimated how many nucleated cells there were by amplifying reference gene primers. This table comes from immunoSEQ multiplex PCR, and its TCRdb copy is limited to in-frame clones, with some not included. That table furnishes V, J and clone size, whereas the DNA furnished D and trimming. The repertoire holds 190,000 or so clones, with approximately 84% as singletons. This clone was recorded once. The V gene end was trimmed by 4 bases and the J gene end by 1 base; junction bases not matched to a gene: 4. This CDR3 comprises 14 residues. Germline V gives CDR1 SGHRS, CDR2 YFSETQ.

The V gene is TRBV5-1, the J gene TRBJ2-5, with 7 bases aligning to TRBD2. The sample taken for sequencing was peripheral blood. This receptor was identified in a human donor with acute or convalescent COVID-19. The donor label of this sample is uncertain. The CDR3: CASSGGTIQETQYF. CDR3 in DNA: TGCGCCAGCAGCGGCGGGACTATCCAAGAGACCCAGTACTTC.